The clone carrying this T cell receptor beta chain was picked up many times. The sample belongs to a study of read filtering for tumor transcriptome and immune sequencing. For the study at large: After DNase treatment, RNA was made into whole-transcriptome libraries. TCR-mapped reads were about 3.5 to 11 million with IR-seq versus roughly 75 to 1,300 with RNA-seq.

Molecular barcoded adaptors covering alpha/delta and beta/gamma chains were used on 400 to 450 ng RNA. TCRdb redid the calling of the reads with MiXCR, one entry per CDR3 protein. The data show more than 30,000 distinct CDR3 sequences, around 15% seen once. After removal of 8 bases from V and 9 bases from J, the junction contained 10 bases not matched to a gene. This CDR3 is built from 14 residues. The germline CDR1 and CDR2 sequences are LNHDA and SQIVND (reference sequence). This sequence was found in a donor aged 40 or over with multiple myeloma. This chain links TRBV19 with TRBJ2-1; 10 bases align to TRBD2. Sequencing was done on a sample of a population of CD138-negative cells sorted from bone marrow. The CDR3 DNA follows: TGTGCCAGTGCAGGGGCTAGCGGGAGAAGTGAGCAGTTCTTC. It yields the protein CASAGASGRSEQFF. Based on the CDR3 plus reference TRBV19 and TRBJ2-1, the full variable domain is DGGITQSPKYLFRKEGQNVTLSCEQNLNHDAMYWYRQDPGQGLRLIYYSQIVNDFQKGDIAEGYSVSREKKESFPLTVTSAQKNPTAFYLCASAGASGRSEQFFGPGTRLTVL.